This record looks at one TCR beta chain sequence and its context. Its antigen is unknown. The source of the sample is a study of CD8 T cells in ankylosing spondylitis. The CDR3 has 14 residues. Germline assignment: CDR1 DFQATT and CDR2 SNEGSKA (reference sequence). Study-level results: Clones linked to the disease showed a CD8+ phenotype. They occurred at relatively low frequencies in peripheral blood. In synovial fluid and blood from reactive arthritis, some motif variants were previously reported. In ankylosing spondylitis blood, a motif of roughly 8 highly homologous TCR beta variants appeared characteristic. Disease-linked clones reportedly showed significant enrichment in matched ankylosing spondylitis synovial fluid.

Construction of TCR beta libraries was performed using quantitative 5'-RACE with molecular barcodes. TCRdb independently ran MiXCR on the 5' RACE reads; one entry per CDR3 protein. The data contain approximately 400,000 distinct CDR3 sequences, 20% to 30% of them seen just once; the ten biggest clones take up 0.89%. The chain uses TRBV20-1 and TRBJ1-2; 8 bases align to TRBD1. Sequencing was performed on blood, either unsorted or a sorted T cell fraction (not recorded which). This sequence originates from a male donor with ankylosing spondylitis. The CDR3 DNA reads as TGCAGCGCCCGAGGTAGACAGGGGTTCTATGGCTACACCTTC. This codes for CSARGRQGFYGYTF.